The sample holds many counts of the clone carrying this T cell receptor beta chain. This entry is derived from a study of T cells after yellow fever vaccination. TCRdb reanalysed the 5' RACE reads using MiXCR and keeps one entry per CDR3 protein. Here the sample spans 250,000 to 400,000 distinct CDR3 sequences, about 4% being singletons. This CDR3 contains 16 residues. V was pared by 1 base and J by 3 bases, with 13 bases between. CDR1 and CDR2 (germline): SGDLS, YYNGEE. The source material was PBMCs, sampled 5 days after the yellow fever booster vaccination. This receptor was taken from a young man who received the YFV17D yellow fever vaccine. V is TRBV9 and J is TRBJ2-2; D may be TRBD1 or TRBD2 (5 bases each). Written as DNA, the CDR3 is TGTGCCAGCAGCGTACATGAGGGGCCGTACACCGGGGAGCTGTTTTTT. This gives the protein CASSVHEGPYTGELFF.